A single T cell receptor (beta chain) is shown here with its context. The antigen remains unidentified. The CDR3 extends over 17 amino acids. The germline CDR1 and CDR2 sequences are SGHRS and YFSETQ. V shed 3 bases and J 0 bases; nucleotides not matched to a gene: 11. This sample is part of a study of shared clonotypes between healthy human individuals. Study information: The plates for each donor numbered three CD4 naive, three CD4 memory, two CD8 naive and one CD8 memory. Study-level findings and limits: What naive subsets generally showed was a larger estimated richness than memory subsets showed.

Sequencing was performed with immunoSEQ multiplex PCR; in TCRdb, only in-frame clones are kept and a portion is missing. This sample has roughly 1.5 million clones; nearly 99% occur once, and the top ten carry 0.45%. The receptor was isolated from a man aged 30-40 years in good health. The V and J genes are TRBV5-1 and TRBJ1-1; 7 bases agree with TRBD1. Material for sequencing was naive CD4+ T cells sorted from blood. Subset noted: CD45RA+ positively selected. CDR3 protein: CASSSLTGSLMNTEAFF. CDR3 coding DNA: TGCGCCAGCAGCTCCTTGACAGGGAGTTTGATGAACACTGAAGCTTTCTTT.